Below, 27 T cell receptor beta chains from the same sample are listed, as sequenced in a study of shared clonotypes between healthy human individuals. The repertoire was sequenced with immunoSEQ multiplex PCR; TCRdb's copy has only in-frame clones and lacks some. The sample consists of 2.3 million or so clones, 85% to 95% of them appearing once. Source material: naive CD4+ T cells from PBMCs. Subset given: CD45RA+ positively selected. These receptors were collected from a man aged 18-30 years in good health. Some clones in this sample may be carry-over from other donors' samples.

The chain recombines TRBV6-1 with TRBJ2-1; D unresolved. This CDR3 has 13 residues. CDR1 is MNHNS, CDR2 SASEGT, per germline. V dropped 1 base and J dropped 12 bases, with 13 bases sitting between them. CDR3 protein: CASSEGTSVLQFF. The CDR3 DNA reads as TGTGCCAGCAGTGAAGGAACGAGTGTCTTGCAGTTCTTC.

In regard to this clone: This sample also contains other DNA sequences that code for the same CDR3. The chain's CDR3 is CASSLEGSNEKLFF. In DNA form, the CDR3 reads TGCGCCAGCTCTTTAGAGGGAAGTAATGAAAAACTGTTTTTT. V is TRBV5-1 and J is TRBJ1-4; D is ambiguous. The CDR3 consists of 14 residues. Germline CDR1 reads SGHRS; CDR2 reads YFSETQ. V shed 7 bases and J shed 4 bases, with 14 bases lying between them.

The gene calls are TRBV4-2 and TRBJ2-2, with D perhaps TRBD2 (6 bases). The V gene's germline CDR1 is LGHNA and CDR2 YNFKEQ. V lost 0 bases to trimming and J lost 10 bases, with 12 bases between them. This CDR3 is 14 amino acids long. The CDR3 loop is CASSQDPTGEELFF. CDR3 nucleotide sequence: TGTGCCAGCAGCCAAGATCCCACGGGAGAGGAGCTGTTTTTT.

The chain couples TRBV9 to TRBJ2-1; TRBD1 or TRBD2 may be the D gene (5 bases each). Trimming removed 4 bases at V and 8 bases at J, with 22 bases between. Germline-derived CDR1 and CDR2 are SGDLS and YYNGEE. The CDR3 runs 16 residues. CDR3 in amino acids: CASSYPTGTTQDEQFF. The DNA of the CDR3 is TGTGCCAGCAGCTATCCGACCGGGACCACCCAGGATGAGCAGTTCTTC.

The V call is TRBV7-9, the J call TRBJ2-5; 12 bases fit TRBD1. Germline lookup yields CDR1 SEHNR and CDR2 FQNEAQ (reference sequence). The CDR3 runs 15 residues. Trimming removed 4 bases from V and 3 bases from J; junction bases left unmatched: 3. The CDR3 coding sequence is TGTGCCAGCAGCTCCGGGACAGGGGGCAAAGAGACCCAGTACTTC. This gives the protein CASSSGTGGKETQYF.

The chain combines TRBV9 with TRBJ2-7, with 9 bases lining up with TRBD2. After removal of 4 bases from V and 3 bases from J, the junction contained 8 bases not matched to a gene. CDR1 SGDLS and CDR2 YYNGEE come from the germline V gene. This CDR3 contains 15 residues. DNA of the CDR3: TGTGCCAGCAGCCCCCGGGGAGCGGGAGGCTACGAGCAGTACTTC. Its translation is CASSPRGAGGYEQYF. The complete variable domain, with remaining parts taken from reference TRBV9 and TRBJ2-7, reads DSGVTQTPKHLITATGQRVTLRCSPRSGDLSVYWYQQSLDQGLQFLIQYYNGEERAKGNILERFSAQQFPDLHSELNLSSLELGDSALYFCASSPRGAGGYEQYFGPGTRLTVT.

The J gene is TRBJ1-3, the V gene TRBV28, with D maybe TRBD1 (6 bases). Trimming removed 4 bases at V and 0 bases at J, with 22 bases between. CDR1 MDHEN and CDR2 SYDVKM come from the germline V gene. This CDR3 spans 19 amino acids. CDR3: CASSSSPGTPHASGNTIYF. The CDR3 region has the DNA TGTGCCAGCAGTTCTTCTCCCGGGACACCACATGCCTCTGGAAACACCATATATTTT.

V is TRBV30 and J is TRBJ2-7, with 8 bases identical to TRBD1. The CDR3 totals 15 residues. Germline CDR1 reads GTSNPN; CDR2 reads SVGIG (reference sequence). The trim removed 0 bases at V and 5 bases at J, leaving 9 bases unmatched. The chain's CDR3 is CAWSVRGRGRHEQYF. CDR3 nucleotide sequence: TGTGCCTGGAGTGTACGAGGCAGGGGGCGGCACGAGCAGTACTTC.

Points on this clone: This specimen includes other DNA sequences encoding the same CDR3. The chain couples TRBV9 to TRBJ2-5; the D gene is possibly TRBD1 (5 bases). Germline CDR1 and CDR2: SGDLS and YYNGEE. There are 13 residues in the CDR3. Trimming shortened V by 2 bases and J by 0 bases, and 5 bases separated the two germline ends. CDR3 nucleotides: TGTGCCAGCAGCGTGGGGCACCAAGAGACCCAGTACTTC. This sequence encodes CASSVGHQETQYF.

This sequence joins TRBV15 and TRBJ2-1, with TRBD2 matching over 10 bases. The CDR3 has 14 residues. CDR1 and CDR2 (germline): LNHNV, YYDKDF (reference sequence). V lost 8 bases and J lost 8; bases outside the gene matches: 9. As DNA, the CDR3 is TGTGCCACCGGTCCCGGGACTAGCGTCGATGAGCAGTTCTTC. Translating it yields CATGPGTSVDEQFF.

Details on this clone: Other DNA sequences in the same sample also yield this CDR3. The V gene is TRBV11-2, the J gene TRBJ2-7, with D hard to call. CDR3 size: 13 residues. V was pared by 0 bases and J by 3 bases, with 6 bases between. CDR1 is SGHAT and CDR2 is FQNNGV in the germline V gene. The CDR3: CASSLDRIYEQYF. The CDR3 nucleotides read TGTGCCAGCAGCTTAGATCGAATCTACGAGCAGTACTTC. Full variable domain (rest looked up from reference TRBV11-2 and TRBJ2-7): EAGVAQSPRYKIIEKRQSVAFWCNPISGHATLYWYQQILGQGPKLLIQFQNNGVVDDSQLPKDRFSAERLKGVDSTLKIQPAKLEDSAVYLCASSLDRIYEQYFGPGTRLTVT.

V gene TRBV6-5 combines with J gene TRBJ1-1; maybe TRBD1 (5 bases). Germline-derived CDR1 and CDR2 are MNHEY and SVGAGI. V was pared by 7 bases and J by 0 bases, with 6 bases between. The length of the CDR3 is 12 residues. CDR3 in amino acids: CASKGVNTEAFF. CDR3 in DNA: TGTGCCAGCAAAGGGGTGAACACTGAAGCTTTCTTT.

The CDR3: CASSLVVRDTQYF. The CDR3 region has the DNA TGTGCCAGCAGCTTAGTGGTCAGAGATACGCAGTATTTT. J is TRBJ2-3 and V is TRBV7-2; D remains ambiguous. The CDR3 has 13 amino acids. Trimming took off 1 base at V and 5 bases at J, with 7 bases between the two ends. The germline V gene encodes CDR1 SGHTA and CDR2 FQGNSA.

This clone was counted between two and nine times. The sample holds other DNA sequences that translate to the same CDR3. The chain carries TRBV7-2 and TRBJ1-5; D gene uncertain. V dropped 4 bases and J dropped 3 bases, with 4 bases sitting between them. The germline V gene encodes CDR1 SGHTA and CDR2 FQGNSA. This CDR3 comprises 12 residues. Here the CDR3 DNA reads TGTGCCAGCAGCTCCTACAATCAGCCCCAGCATTTT. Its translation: CASSSYNQPQHF. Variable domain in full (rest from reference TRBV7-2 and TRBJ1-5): GAGVSQSPSNKVTEKGKDVELRCDPISGHTALYWYRQSLGQGLEFLIYFQGNSAPDKSGLPSDRFSAERTGGSVSTLTIQRTQQEDSAVYLCASSSYNQPQHFGDGTRLSIL.

DNA for the CDR3: TGTGCCAGTAGTATAATGGGGGGAACTGAAAAACTGTTTTTT. Protein product: CASSIMGGTEKLFF. The rearrangement joins TRBV19 to TRBJ1-4; D might be TRBD1 (5 bases). V gave up 2 bases and J gave up 7 bases, with 11 bases separating them. From germline, CDR1 is LNHDA and CDR2 SQIVND (reference sequence). The CDR3 covers 14 residues.

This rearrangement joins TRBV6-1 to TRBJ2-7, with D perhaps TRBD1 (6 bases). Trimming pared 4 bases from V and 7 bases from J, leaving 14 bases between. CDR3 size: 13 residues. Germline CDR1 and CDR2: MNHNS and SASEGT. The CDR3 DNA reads TGTGCCAGCAGTGCGTTCACCCAGGGGGAGCAGTACTTC. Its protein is CASSAFTQGEQYF.

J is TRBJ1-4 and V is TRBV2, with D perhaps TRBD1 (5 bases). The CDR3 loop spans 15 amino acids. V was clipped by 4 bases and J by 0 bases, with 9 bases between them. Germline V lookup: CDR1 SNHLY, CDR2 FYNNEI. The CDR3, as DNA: TGTGCCAGCAGTGCAAGACAGTCAACTAATGAAAAACTGTTTTTT. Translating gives CASSARQSTNEKLFF.

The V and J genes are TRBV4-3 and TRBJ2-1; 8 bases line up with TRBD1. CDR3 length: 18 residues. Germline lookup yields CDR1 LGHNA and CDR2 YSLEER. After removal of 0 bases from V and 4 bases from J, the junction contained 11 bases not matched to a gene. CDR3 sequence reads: CASSQDMWAGGPYNEQFF. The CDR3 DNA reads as TGCGCCAGCAGCCAAGACATGTGGGCAGGGGGCCCTTACAATGAGCAGTTCTTC.

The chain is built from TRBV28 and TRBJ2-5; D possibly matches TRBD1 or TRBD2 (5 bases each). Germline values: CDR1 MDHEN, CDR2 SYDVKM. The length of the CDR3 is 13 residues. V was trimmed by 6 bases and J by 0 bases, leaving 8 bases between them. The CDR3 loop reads CASSRGDQETQYF. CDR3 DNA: TGTGCCAGCAGCCGAGGGGACCAAGAGACCCAGTACTTC.

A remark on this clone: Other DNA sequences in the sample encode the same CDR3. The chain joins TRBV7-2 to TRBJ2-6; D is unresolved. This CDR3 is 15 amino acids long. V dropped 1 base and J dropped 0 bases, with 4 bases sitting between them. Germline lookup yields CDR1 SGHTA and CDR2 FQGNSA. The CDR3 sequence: CASSLDSSGANVLTF. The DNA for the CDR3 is TGTGCCAGCAGCTTAGACAGCTCTGGGGCCAACGTCCTGACTTTC.

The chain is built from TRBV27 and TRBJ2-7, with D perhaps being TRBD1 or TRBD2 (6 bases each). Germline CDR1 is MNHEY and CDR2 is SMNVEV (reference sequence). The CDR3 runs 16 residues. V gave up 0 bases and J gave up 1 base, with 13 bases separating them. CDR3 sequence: CASSLSYGGESYEQYF. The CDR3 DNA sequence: TGTGCCAGCAGTTTATCTTACGGGGGCGAATCCTACGAGCAGTACTTC.

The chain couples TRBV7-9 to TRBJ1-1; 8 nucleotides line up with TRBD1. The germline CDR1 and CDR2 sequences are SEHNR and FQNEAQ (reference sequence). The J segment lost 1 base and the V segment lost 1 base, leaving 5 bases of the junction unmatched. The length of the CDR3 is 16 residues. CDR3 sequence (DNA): TGTGCCAGCAGCTTAGGGGGCAGGGGGCGGAACACTGAAGCTTTCTTT. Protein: CASSLGGRGRNTEAFF.

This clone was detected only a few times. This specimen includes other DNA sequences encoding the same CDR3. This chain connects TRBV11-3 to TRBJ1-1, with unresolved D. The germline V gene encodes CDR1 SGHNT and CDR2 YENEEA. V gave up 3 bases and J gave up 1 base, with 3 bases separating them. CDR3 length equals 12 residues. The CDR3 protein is CASSFGNTEAFF. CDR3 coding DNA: TGTGCCAGCAGCTTTGGGAACACTGAAGCTTTCTTT. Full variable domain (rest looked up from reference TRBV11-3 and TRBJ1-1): EAGVVQSPRYKIIEKKQPVAFWCNPISGHNTLYWYLQNLGQGPELLIRYENEEAVDDSQLPKDRFSAERLKGVDSTLKIQPAELGDSAVYLCASSFGNTEAFFGQGTRLTVV.

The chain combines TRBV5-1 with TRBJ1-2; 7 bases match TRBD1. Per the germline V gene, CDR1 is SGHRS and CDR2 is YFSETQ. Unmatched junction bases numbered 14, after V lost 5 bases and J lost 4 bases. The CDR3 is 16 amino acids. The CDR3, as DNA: TGCGCCAGCAGACGCCGGGTCGGACAGGTGACCTATGGCTACACCTTC. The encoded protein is CASRRRVGQVTYGYTF.

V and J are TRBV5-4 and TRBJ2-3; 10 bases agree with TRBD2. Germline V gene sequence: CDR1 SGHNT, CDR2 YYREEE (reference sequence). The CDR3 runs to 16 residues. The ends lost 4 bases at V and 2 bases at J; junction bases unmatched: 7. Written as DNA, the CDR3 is TGTGCCAGCAGCCGTAAAGCGGGAGGGGCCACAGATACGCAGTATTTT. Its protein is CASSRKAGGATDTQYF.

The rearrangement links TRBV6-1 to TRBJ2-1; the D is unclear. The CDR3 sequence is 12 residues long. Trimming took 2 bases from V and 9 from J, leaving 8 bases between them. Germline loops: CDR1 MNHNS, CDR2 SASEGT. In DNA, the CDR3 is TGTGCCAGCAGTGAACTCCACGGTGAGCAGTTCTTC. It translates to CASSELHGEQFF.

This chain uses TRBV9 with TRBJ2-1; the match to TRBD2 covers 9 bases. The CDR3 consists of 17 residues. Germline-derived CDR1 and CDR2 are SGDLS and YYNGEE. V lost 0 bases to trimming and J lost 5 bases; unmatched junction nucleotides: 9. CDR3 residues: CASSVAVAGAGNNEQFF. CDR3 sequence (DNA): TGTGCCAGCAGCGTAGCTGTAGCGGGAGCAGGAAACAATGAGCAGTTCTTC. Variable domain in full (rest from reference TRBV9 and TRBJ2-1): DSGVTQTPKHLITATGQRVTLRCSPRSGDLSVYWYQQSLDQGLQFLIQYYNGEERAKGNILERFSAQQFPDLHSELNLSSLELGDSALYFCASSVAVAGAGNNEQFFGPGTRLTVL.